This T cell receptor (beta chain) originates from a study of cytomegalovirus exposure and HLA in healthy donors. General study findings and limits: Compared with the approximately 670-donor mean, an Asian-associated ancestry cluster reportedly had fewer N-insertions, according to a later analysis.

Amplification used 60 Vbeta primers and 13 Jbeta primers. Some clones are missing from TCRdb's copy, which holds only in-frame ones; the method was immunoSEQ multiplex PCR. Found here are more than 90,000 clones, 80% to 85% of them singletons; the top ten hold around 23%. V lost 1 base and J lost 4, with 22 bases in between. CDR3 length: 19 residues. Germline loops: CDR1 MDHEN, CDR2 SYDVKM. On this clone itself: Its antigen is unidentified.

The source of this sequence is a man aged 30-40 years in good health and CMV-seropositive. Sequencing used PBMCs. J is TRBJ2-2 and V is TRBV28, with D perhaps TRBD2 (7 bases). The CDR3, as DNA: TGTGCCAGCAGTTTATTTCCACCTATCGCGGGGGCACTCACCGGGGAGCTGTTTTTT. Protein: CASSLFPPIAGALTGELFF.